Each of the 5 T cell receptor beta chains below was sequenced from the same sample in a study of blood T cell repertoires in COVID-19. Produced via immunoSEQ multiplex PCR; TCRdb's table is partial and in-frame only. Among over 130,000 clones, roughly four fifths were seen once, and the ten largest hold roughly 9%. Sequencing used peripheral blood. Every receptor here comes from a woman between 45 and 65 years old with active or convalescent COVID-19.

The rearrangement uses TRBV13 and TRBJ2-1, with D perhaps TRBD1 (5 bases). Trimming removed 2 bases from V and 12 bases from J, with 14 bases in between. The CDR3 runs to 13 residues. Germline lookup yields CDR1 PRHDT and CDR2 FYEKMQ (reference sequence). In nucleotides, the CDR3 is TGTGCCAGCAGCTTAAGGTTGGGGCGAGCGCAGTTCTTC. This translates into CASSLRLGRAQFF.

The V and J genes are TRBV21-1 and TRBJ2-2; TRBD2, the table's D call, lacks a check against the DNA. TRBV21-1 is a pseudogene. This CDR3 has 14 amino acids. The chain's CDR3 is CASSIRGKGGELFF. The CDR3 coding sequence is TGTGCCAGCAGCATTCGGGGTAAAGGCGGGGAGCTGTTTTTT.

J is TRBJ2-3 and V is TRBV20-1; D might be TRBD1 (6 bases). The CDR3 has 13 residues. Trimming took off 3 bases at V and 0 bases at J, with 7 bases between the two ends. The germline CDR1 and CDR2 sequences are DFQATT and SNEGSKA (reference sequence). In DNA form, the CDR3 reads TGCAGTGCTAGTACAGGGAGCACAGATACGCAGTATTTT. Translated: CSASTGSTDTQYF.

The chain carries TRBV12-3 or TRBV12-4 and TRBJ2-3, with TRBD2 identical over 7 bases. V trimming: 8 bases; J trimming: 2 bases; junction bases outside the gene matches: 4. CDR3 length equals 13 residues. The CDR3 is CASALAVTDTQYF. In DNA form, the CDR3 reads TGTGCCAGCGCCCTAGCGGTCACAGATACGCAGTATTTT.

This clone was recorded once. The CDR3 DNA reads TGCGCCAGCGAGGGCGGCTACAATGAGCAGTTCTTC. Protein sequence: CASEGGYNEQFF. V usage is TRBV4-1 and J usage is TRBJ2-1; tentative D call: TRBD2 (5 bases). Trimming shortened V by 8 bases and J by 3 bases, and 8 bases separated the two germline ends. There are 12 residues in the CDR3. The germline gives CDR1 MGHRA, CDR2 YSYEKL.